The next 6 T cell receptor beta chains were all read from a single sample in a study of technical replicates of blood from a few donors. Data came from immunoSEQ multiplex PCR; TCRdb stores just in-frame clones and leaves some out. The sample records fewer than 9,500 clones, 75% to 95% being singletons. The sequencing sample was made of PBMCs. The receptors come from a human donor in good health.

The chain recombines TRBV30 with TRBJ1-1; TRBD1 might be the D (6 bases). This CDR3 is built from 12 residues. With 5 bases removed from V and 8 bases from J, the gap between germline ends came to 15 bases. The V gene's germline CDR1 is GTSNPN and CDR2 SVGIG (reference sequence). This chain's CDR3 is CAWSWGPGEAFF. For the CDR3, the DNA is TGTGCCTGGTCGTGGGGGCCTGGGGAAGCTTTCTTT.

V and J are TRBV9 and TRBJ1-2; D is ambiguous. The CDR3 sequence is 16 residues long. Germline CDR1 reads SGDLS; CDR2 reads YYNGEE. Trimming cost V 1 base and J 4 bases, with 17 bases left between them. CDR3 sequence (DNA): TGTGCCAGCAGCGTAAGATCCGTGCCTGGTAGCTATGGCTACACCTTC. Translation gives CASSVRSVPGSYGYTF.

The chain couples TRBV6-5 to TRBJ2-7; 8 positions agree with TRBD1. CDR1 and CDR2 from the germline V gene are MNHEY and SVGAGI. The CDR3 runs 14 residues. J lost 4 bases, V lost 5 bases, and 7 bases had no gene match. DNA for the CDR3: TGTGCCAGCAGTGAGGACAGGGTAGGGTACGAGCAGTACTTC. Translating gives CASSEDRVGYEQYF.

This chain joins TRBV5-6 and TRBJ1-1; 8 bases match TRBD1. CDR3 size: 13 residues. Germline loops: CDR1 SGHDT, CDR2 YYEEEE. The ends lost 4 bases at V and 7 bases at J; junction bases unmatched: 6. As DNA, the CDR3 is TGTGCCAGCAGCGGGCAGGGGGCGGGTGAAGCTTTCTTT. This codes for CASSGQGAGEAFF.

This clone appeared a single time. The chain joins TRBV4-2 to TRBJ1-2; no reliable D call. The CDR3 is 18 amino acids. V was shortened by 1 base and J by 8 bases, with 26 bases between the two germline ends. Germline lookup yields CDR1 LGHNA and CDR2 YNFKEQ. The CDR3 DNA is TGTGCCAGCAGCCAAGTTTTGTGGCGAGGGAAGGCAGGTAAAGGCTACACCTTC. This encodes CASSQVLWRGKAGKGYTF.

V is TRBV29-1 and J is TRBJ1-2, with 7 nucleotides matching TRBD1. The CDR3 sequence is 10 residues long. V lost 6 bases and J lost 7; bases outside the gene matches: 2. The germline gives CDR1 SQVTM, CDR2 ANQGSEA. CDR3 in amino acids: CSVHRGGYTF. The CDR3 bases are TGCAGCGTGCACAGGGGTGGCTACACCTTC. Full variable domain (outside the CDR3, taken from reference TRBV29-1 and TRBJ1-2): SAVISQKPSRDICQRGTSLTIQCQVDSQVTMMFWYRQQPGQSLTLIATANQGSEATYESGFVIDKFPISRPNLTFSTLTVSNMSPEDSSIYLCSVHRGGYTFGSGTRLTVV.